This T cell receptor (beta chain) was retrieved from a study of OX40 agonist ivuxolimab in advanced cancers. The wider study: From about 20 to 80 years was the age range, with a mean of around 56 years, and over 70% were male.

On this clone: Antigen: not known.

Germline loops: CDR1 MNHEY, CDR2 SMNVEV (reference sequence). This CDR3 is 17 amino acids long. Deletions cut 6 bases from V and 2 bases from J, with 21 bases between. Study findings and constraints: CD8+ T cells were the subset that, on average, had more expanded clones than CD4+. Still undetermined is the antigen specificity of the expanded peripheral T cells.

The assay was immunoSEQ multiplex PCR, and TCRdb's table has in-frame clones only and misses some. The sample has 50,000 to 65,000 clones, approximately 86% seen once. This clonotype was sampled from an adult with an advanced solid tumor such as melanoma, head and neck, liver or kidney cancer. Specimen: CD4+ or CD8+ T cells sorted from blood, collected in a trial of the OX40 agonist ivuxolimab. The J gene is TRBJ2-3, the V gene TRBV27; no clear D gene. CDR3: CASRPDIAASATDTQYF. CDR3 in DNA: TGTGCCAGCAGACCCGACATCGCAGCCTCAGCCACAGATACGCAGTATTTT.